Following are 21 T cell receptor beta chains from one sample sequenced in a study of OX40 agonist ivuxolimab in advanced cancers. Clones were sequenced by immunoSEQ multiplex PCR, and TCRdb holds only the in-frame ones, with some missing. The profile shows under 75,000 clones, around 90% of them singletons. Here the sequenced sample was CD4+ or CD8+ T cells sorted from blood, taken in a trial of the OX40 agonist ivuxolimab. All receptors derive from an adult with an advanced solid tumor such as melanoma, head and neck, liver or kidney cancer.

CDR3 region: CASSSRERNEQFF. The CDR3 DNA is TGTGCCAGCAGCTCGCGGGAGCGGAATGAGCAGTTCTTC. The V gene is TRBV11-3, the J gene TRBJ2-1, with 7 bases identical to TRBD2. The V gene's germline CDR1 is SGHNT and CDR2 YENEEA. Trimming at V came to 4 bases and at J to 7 bases, leaving 4 bases not matched to a gene. The CDR3 runs 13 residues.

The sample holds a few counts of this clone. This chain connects TRBV30 to TRBJ2-6; D not resolved. V was shortened by 3 bases and J by 4 bases, with 10 bases between the two germline ends. From germline, CDR1 is GTSNPN and CDR2 SVGIG (reference sequence). The length of the CDR3 is 14 residues. The CDR3 DNA follows: TGTGCCTGGAGCCCCTTTCTAGGGGCCAACGTCCTGACTTTC. Translating it yields CAWSPFLGANVLTF.

The chain combines TRBV5-6 with TRBJ1-2; D perhaps matches TRBD1 (5 bases). With 4 bases removed from V and 7 bases from J, the gap between germline ends came to 20 bases. Looked up from germline, CDR1 is SGHDT and CDR2 is YYEEEE. The CDR3 has 15 residues. CDR3 DNA sequence: TGTGCCAGCAGCCCCAGGGAAAGGTTTCGTAGTGGCTACACCTTC. This codes for CASSPRERFRSGYTF.

This clone was counted once. Other DNA sequences from this sample encode an identical CDR3 as well. The chain joins TRBV27 to TRBJ1-5, with a tentative D call TRBD1 (6 bases). V was cut by 0 bases and J by 7 bases, with 10 bases left in between. This CDR3 comprises 14 residues. Germline V CDR1 and CDR2: MNHEY, SMNVEV (reference sequence). CDR3 residues: CASSLSSGDQPQHF. DNA of the CDR3: TGTGCCAGCAGTTTATCCTCAGGGGACCAGCCCCAGCATTTT.

The chain couples TRBV29-1 to TRBJ2-7; tentative D call: TRBD2 (6 bases). V was clipped by 4 bases and J by 9 bases, with 16 bases between them. The germline CDR1 and CDR2 sequences are SQVTM and ANQGSEA. This CDR3 spans 12 amino acids. The CDR3 sequence is CSVGEVRTSQYF. CDR3 bases: TGCAGCGTTGGGGAGGTCAGGACATCGCAGTACTTC.

This clone was seen only a few times. CDR3 in amino acids: CASSGGRVRGETQYF. In DNA form, the CDR3 reads TGTGCCAGCAGCGGCGGGCGGGTGCGGGGAGAGACCCAGTACTTC. The chain recombines TRBV9 with TRBJ2-5; perhaps TRBD2 as D (6 bases). This CDR3 has 15 residues. Germline V gives CDR1 SGDLS, CDR2 YYNGEE. The ends were cut back, 3 bases at V and 4 bases at J, with 16 bases in the middle.

The chain joins TRBV12-5 to TRBJ2-2; TRBD1 might be the D (5 bases). V was cut by 2 bases and J by 6 bases, with 13 bases left in between. CDR1 and CDR2 from the germline V gene are LGHNT and FRNRAP. The length of the CDR3 is 15 residues. CDR3 nucleotides: TGTGCTAGTGGTTTGCCGACCCCCAGGGCCGGGGAGCTGTTTTTT. Residues: CASGLPTPRAGELFF.

This clone showed up just once. The chain has TRBV4-3 and TRBJ1-1; 9 bases map to TRBD1. The trim removed 4 bases at V and 5 bases at J, leaving 8 bases unmatched. Germline loops: CDR1 LGHNA, CDR2 YSLEER. This CDR3 spans 15 amino acids. CDR3 amino acids: CASSPIQQGATEAFF. CDR3 sequence (DNA): TGCGCCAGCAGCCCCATACAACAGGGGGCTACTGAAGCTTTCTTT.

The V and J genes are TRBV19 and TRBJ2-7; possibly TRBD1 or TRBD2 for D (6 bases each). Germline loops: CDR1 LNHDA, CDR2 SQIVND (reference sequence). The CDR3 length is 12 residues. Between the trimmed V and J ends, which lost 11 bases and 3 bases, there was a span of 14 bases. The CDR3 is CASQGGSYEQYF. CDR3 bases: TGTGCCTCTCAAGGGGGGAGCTACGAGCAGTACTTC.

V is TRBV27 and J is TRBJ2-3; a possible D gene is TRBD1 (5 bases). Trimming removed 6 bases at V and 0 bases at J, with 16 bases between. This CDR3 region has 16 residues. Germline-derived CDR1 and CDR2 are MNHEY and SMNVEV (reference sequence). The DNA of the CDR3 is TGTGCCAGCAGCAAAGGGGAAGGTCCTAGCACAGATACGCAGTATTTT. Amino acids: CASSKGEGPSTDTQYF.

This rearrangement joins TRBV5-5 to TRBJ2-5, with a weak D call TRBD1 (5 bases). The germline CDR1 and CDR2 sequences are SGHKS and YYEKEE (reference sequence). The length of the CDR3 is 14 residues. Trimming cost V 4 bases and J 0 bases, with 10 bases left between them. The CDR3: CASSQDTHQETQYF. CDR3 coding DNA: TGTGCCAGCAGCCAGGACACCCACCAAGAGACCCAGTACTTC.

CDR3 region: CASSLRDRSNYGYTF. The CDR3 region has the DNA TGCGCCAGCAGCCTACGGGACAGATCCAACTATGGCTACACCTTC. V and J are TRBV4-3 and TRBJ1-2; 7 bases are shared with TRBD1. In germline, CDR1 is LGHNA, CDR2 YSLEER. Trimming cost V 4 bases and J 2 bases; bases outside gene matches: 7. The CDR3 contains 15 residues.

The rearrangement links TRBV5-4 to TRBJ2-5, with 8 bases lining up with TRBD1. J gave up 2 bases and V 4 bases, and 4 bases lay outside the gene matches. The CDR3 has 14 amino acids. Germline V CDR1 and CDR2: SGHNT, YYREEE (reference sequence). CDR3 amino acids: CASSPRQGQETQYF. CDR3 coding DNA: TGTGCCAGCAGCCCCCGACAGGGGCAAGAGACCCAGTACTTC.

V gene TRBV7-8 combines with J gene TRBJ2-5, with 9 bases matching TRBD1. The CDR3 is 16 amino acids. The germline CDR1 and CDR2 sequences are SGHVS and FQNEAQ. J gave up 2 bases and V 2 bases, and 6 bases lay outside the gene matches. The DNA of the CDR3 is TGTGCCAGCAGCTTATTCGGTGGGACAGGGCAAGAGACCCAGTACTTC. Encoded protein: CASSLFGGTGQETQYF.

A single count supports this clone. The chain uses TRBV27 and TRBJ2-2; 9 bases are shared with TRBD2. With V trimmed by 5 bases and J by 6 bases, 10 bases remained unmatched. Germline V gene sequence: CDR1 MNHEY, CDR2 SMNVEV (reference sequence). CDR3 size: 16 residues. This CDR3 is CASSQGDSGGPGELFF. In nucleotides, the CDR3 is TGTGCCAGCAGTCAAGGAGATAGCGGGGGCCCCGGGGAGCTGTTTTTT.

The J gene is TRBJ2-3, the V gene TRBV5-1; no definite D call. This CDR3 region has 14 residues. The V gene lost 2 bases and the J gene lost 0 bases, with 7 bases spanning the gap. Germline lookup yields CDR1 SGHRS and CDR2 YFSETQ. This CDR3 reads CASSFTSSTDTQYF. The CDR3 nucleotides read TGCGCCAGCAGCTTTACGTCGAGCACAGATACGCAGTATTTT.

This rearrangement joins TRBV28 to TRBJ1-5, with D unclear. V was cut by 2 bases and J by 2 bases, with 4 bases left in between. The germline V gene encodes CDR1 MDHEN and CDR2 SYDVKM. This CDR3 has 13 amino acids. The CDR3 reads CASSLQRNQPQHF. CDR3 nucleotide sequence: TGTGCCAGCAGTTTACAGCGCAATCAGCCCCAGCATTTT.

The chain has TRBV14 and TRBJ2-1, with D possibly matching TRBD1 (5 bases). Germline CDR1 reads SGHDN; CDR2 reads FVKESK. The CDR3 is 12 residues long. V lost 4 bases and J 7 bases, leaving 8 bases between the germline ends. CDR3 amino acids: CASSPQGNEQFF. The CDR3 DNA is TGTGCCAGCAGCCCTCAGGGTAATGAGCAGTTCTTC.

The chain combines TRBV2 with TRBJ2-5; 11 bases fit TRBD2. The CDR3 spans 16 residues. The J segment lost 7 bases and the V segment lost 6 bases, leaving 13 bases of the junction unmatched. Germline CDR1 is SNHLY and CDR2 is FYNNEI. CDR3 in amino acids: CASSRASGGSIRTQYF. CDR3 nucleotides: TGTGCCAGCAGCCGGGCTAGCGGGGGGTCGATCCGGACCCAGTACTTC.

This sequence joins TRBV6-4 and TRBJ2-2; D perhaps matches TRBD1 (5 bases). Germline values: CDR1 MRHNA, CDR2 SNTAGT. V was shortened by 4 bases and J by 1 base, with 7 bases between the two germline ends. This CDR3 is built from 14 residues. The CDR3 nucleotides are TGTGCCAGCAGTGTCGACAGGAACACCGGGGAGCTGTTTTTT. As protein: CASSVDRNTGELFF.

J is TRBJ1-4 and V is TRBV9; 8 bases line up with TRBD1. This CDR3 region has 15 residues. CDR1 and CDR2 (germline): SGDLS, YYNGEE. V lost 3 bases to trimming and J lost 3 bases; unmatched junction nucleotides: 4. CDR3 nucleotide sequence: TGTGCCAGCAGCGCAGACAGGGGTCCTAATGAAAAACTGTTTTTT. Its protein is CASSADRGPNEKLFF.